Presented here are 17 T cell receptor beta chains from one specimen sequenced in a study of identical twins. TCRdb itself ran the 5' RACE reads through MiXCR, one entry per CDR3 protein. Among fewer than 900,000 distinct CDR3 sequences listed, around a sixth were seen once. The same specimen was also included in a second study, on T cells expressing NK-cell markers.

The source material was PBMCs. The receptors stem from a woman aged 18 to 35 in good health.

This clonotype came up many times. The chain recombines TRBV20-1 with TRBJ2-3; TRBD2 agrees at 7 bases. Germline V lookup: CDR1 DFQATT, CDR2 SNEGSKA (reference sequence). The CDR3 loop spans 14 amino acids. The junction had 8 bases not matched to a gene; V was cut back by 3 bases and J by 5 bases. This CDR3 is CSASGLEPLDTQYF. The CDR3 bases are TGCAGTGCTAGTGGACTAGAGCCTTTAGATACGCAGTATTTT.

The chain recombines TRBV29-1 with TRBJ2-5; D may be TRBD2 (6 bases). V was cut by 5 bases and J by 5 bases, with 15 bases left in between. CDR1 SQVTM and CDR2 ANQGSEA come from the germline V gene. The CDR3 runs 13 residues. In DNA, the CDR3 is TGCAGCGTTAGGTTGTCCAGCGGGGAGACCCAGTACTTC. Protein: CSVRLSSGETQYF.

This clonotype was picked up a small number of times. The genes are TRBV9 and TRBJ2-5; D may be TRBD1 or TRBD2 (6 bases each). V lost 3 bases and J lost 5, with 17 bases in between. Germline V gives CDR1 SGDLS, CDR2 YYNGEE. The CDR3 spans 15 residues. CDR3 nucleotide sequence: TGTGCCAGCAGCGCAGTCGGGGGCGATGTGGAGACCCAGTACTTC. It specifies CASSAVGGDVETQYF.

A single count supports this clonotype. CDR3 region: CASSGGTSGRAGELFF. The CDR3 nucleotides are TGTGCCAGCAGTGGGGGAACTAGCGGGAGGGCCGGGGAGCTGTTTTTT. The V gene is TRBV6-1, the J gene TRBJ2-2, with 13 bases fitting TRBD2. From germline, CDR1 is MNHNS and CDR2 SASEGT. V lost 4 bases and J lost 6; bases outside the gene matches: 5. The CDR3 contains 16 residues.

The sample holds a few counts of this clonotype. Here the CDR3 DNA reads TGTGCCAGCAGCCAAGAATGGGGACCTCCCTTCAATGAGCAGTTCTTC. It encodes CASSQEWGPPFNEQFF. V usage is TRBV3-1 and J usage is TRBJ2-1; TRBD1 or TRBD2 may be the D gene (5 bases each). Germline V CDR1 and CDR2: LGHDT, YNNKEL (reference sequence). This CDR3 has 16 amino acids. V gave up 0 bases and J gave up 6 bases, with 15 bases separating them.

This clonotype was recorded a few times. The gene calls are TRBV20-1 and TRBJ2-7, with D maybe TRBD1 (6 bases). Trimming cost V 5 bases and J 1 base, with 15 bases left between them. This CDR3 has 14 amino acids. Germline V gene sequence: CDR1 DFQATT, CDR2 SNEGSKA (reference sequence). The CDR3 DNA sequence: TGCAGTGCTGGCGGACAGTGGGGTTCCTACGAGCAGTACTTC. This codes for CSAGGQWGSYEQYF.

The chain has TRBV6-1 and TRBJ2-3; 14 bases align to TRBD2. This CDR3 has 17 residues. The junction had 8 bases not matched to a gene; V was cut back by 4 bases and J by 5 bases. From germline, CDR1 is MNHNS and CDR2 SASEGT. The CDR3 loop reads CASSGGGLAGGEDTQYF. The CDR3 nucleotides read TGTGCCAGCAGTGGGGGAGGACTAGCGGGAGGAGAAGATACGCAGTATTTT.

This clonotype was seen many times. This sequence joins TRBV7-2 and TRBJ2-7; D gene unclear. Trimming took 0 bases from V and 4 from J, leaving 7 bases between them. The CDR3 has 13 amino acids. Per germline, CDR1 SGHTA and CDR2 FQGNSA. The CDR3 nucleotides are TGTGCCAGCAGCTTAGCGGAAACTTACGAGCAGTACTTC. Translating gives CASSLAETYEQYF.

V is TRBV18 and J is TRBJ2-3; maybe TRBD2 (5 bases). Germline V lookup: CDR1 KGHSH, CDR2 LQKENI. The CDR3 contains 14 residues. V was clipped by 6 bases and J by 2 bases, with 12 bases between them. Here the CDR3 DNA reads TGTGCCAGCTCGCCCCGGAGGTCCACAGATACGCAGTATTTT. Encoded protein: CASSPRRSTDTQYF.

The chain carries TRBV5-4 and TRBJ2-2; D not certain. Deletions cut 4 bases from V and 6 bases from J, with 10 bases between. Per germline, CDR1 SGHNT and CDR2 YYREEE (reference sequence). The CDR3 has 13 amino acids. The CDR3 protein is CASSGGKAGELFF. The CDR3 nucleotides are TGTGCCAGCAGCGGTGGAAAGGCCGGGGAGCTGTTTTTT.

In its sample, this clonotype was seen many times. V and J are TRBV29-1 and TRBJ2-5; 8 positions agree with TRBD1. Germline CDR1 is SQVTM and CDR2 is ANQGSEA. The CDR3 runs 13 residues. CDR3 sequence: CSQSRGPQETQYF. The DNA for the CDR3 is TGCAGTCAAAGCAGGGGGCCTCAAGAGACCCAGTACTTC.

This clonotype turned up a few times. The chain is built from TRBV29-1 and TRBJ2-7; TRBD1 is a possible D gene (6 bases). The CDR3 has 15 residues. The V end was cut by 4 bases, the J end by 1 base, with 17 bases between. Per germline, CDR1 SQVTM and CDR2 ANQGSEA. CDR3 bases: TGCAGCGTTGTTTACAGTCAGGGGCCATCCTACGAGCAGTACTTC. Translated, it gives CSVVYSQGPSYEQYF.

This clonotype has just a few counts. The genes are TRBV7-2 and TRBJ1-5; D unclear. V shed 3 bases and J shed 7 bases, with 13 bases lying between them. This CDR3 is 14 amino acids long. The germline gives CDR1 SGHTA, CDR2 FQGNSA. CDR3 coding DNA: TGTGCCAGCAGCTTGAGCCCATCGGAGCAGCCCCAGCATTTT. Encoded protein: CASSLSPSEQPQHF.

This clonotype was seen more than once but under ten times. This chain connects TRBV6-2 or TRBV6-3 to TRBJ2-4; the D gene is possibly TRBD2 (5 bases). The CDR3 runs 16 residues. V was shortened by 2 bases and J by 0 bases, with 11 bases between the two germline ends. Germline-derived CDR1 and CDR2 are MNHEY and SVGEGT. The DNA for the CDR3 is TGTGCCAGCAGTTACGGAGGCGACCTAGCCAAAAACATTCAGTACTTC. This encodes CASSYGGDLAKNIQYF.

This clonotype was recorded a few times. The chain combines TRBV5-5 with TRBJ2-5, with D unclear. Germline V gene data show CDR1 as SGHKS and CDR2 as YYEKEE (reference sequence). CDR3 length: 12 amino acids. Trimming cost V 2 bases and J 6 bases, with 8 bases left between them. The CDR3 bases are TGTGCCAGCAGCTTACCATGGAAGACCCAGTACTTC. It is translated as CASSLPWKTQYF. Full variable domain (rest looked up from reference TRBV5-5 and TRBJ2-5): DAGVTQSPTHLIKTRGQQVTLRCSPISGHKSVSWYQQVLGQGPQFIFQYYEKEERGRGNFPDRFSARQFPNYSSELNVNALLLGDSALYLCASSLPWKTQYFGPGTRLLVL.

This clonotype was counted many times. The chain employs TRBV12-3 or TRBV12-4 and TRBJ1-2; TRBD1 agrees at 7 bases. The CDR3 sequence is 17 residues long. Trimming removed 10 bases from V and 0 bases from J; junction bases left unmatched: 17. Written as DNA, the CDR3 is TGTGCCATAGCCGACCCGGGACAGAGAAAGTCTAACTATGGCTACACCTTC. This sequence encodes CAIADPGQRKSNYGYTF.

The CDR3 coding sequence is TGTGCCATGAGCGGGGATTGGGGGGAGCAGTACTTC. It codes for CAMSGDWGEQYF. This chain uses TRBV10-3 with TRBJ2-7, with 7 positions matching TRBD2. V lost 9 bases and J lost 7; bases outside the gene matches: 9. This CDR3 contains 12 residues. Germline V lookup: CDR1 ENHRY, CDR2 SYGVKD.